Listed below are T cell receptor beta chains from one sample, sequenced in a study of blood T cell repertoires in COVID-19. This table comes from immunoSEQ multiplex PCR, and its TCRdb copy is limited to in-frame clones, with some not included. This sample has approximately 440,000 clones, with about 92% found just once. Sequences were obtained from PBMCs or T cells enriched from blood (not recorded which). These receptor sequences come from a young man who had recovered from COVID-19. Each CDR3 is given with its conserved first and last residue. Fields, in order: V gene, J gene, D gene, clone size, CDR3 protein, CDR3 DNA. D genes are given only for firm matches. Clone size is shown for a subset of rows, as once, few, many or a class of expanded clone.

TRBV28	TRBJ1-1	TRBD1	-	CASSLYTGAPTEAFF	TGTGCCAGCAGTTTATATACAGGGGCGCCCACTGAAGCTTTCTTT
TRBV18	TRBJ1-5	TRBD1	-	CASSRTGEGNQPQHF	TGTGCCAGCTCACGGACAGGTGAGGGCAATCAGCCCCAGCATTTT
TRBV5-1	TRBJ1-1	TRBD1	once	CASSQGQGLPEAFF	TGCGCCAGCAGCCAGGGACAGGGTTTGCCTGAAGCTTTCTTT
TRBV7-9	TRBJ2-1	TRBD2	-	CASRRGTSGRNEQFF	TGTGCCAGCAGGCGCGGGACTAGCGGGCGCAATGAGCAGTTCTTC
TRBV6-5	TRBJ2-7	TRBD1	once	CASSRQGGPYEQYF	TGTGCCAGCAGTCGACAGGGGGGGCCCTACGAGCAGTACTTC
TRBV7-9	TRBJ2-1	-	-	CASSPSGSYLGQFF	TGTGCCAGCAGCCCCTCCGGATCATATCTAGGGCAGTTCTTC
TRBV6-4	TRBJ1-5	TRBD1	-	CASSDLGQGASQPQHF	TGTGCCAGCAGTGACTTGGGACAGGGGGCATCTCAGCCCCAGCATTTT
TRBV5-1	TRBJ1-4	-	-	CASSLDGGNEKLFF	TGCGCCAGCAGCTTGGACGGAGGTAATGAAAAACTGTTTTTT
TRBV19	TRBJ2-2	-	-	CASSHPGLNTGELFF	TGTGCCAGTAGTCACCCGGGACTTAACACCGGGGAGCTGTTTTTT
TRBV3-1/TRBV3-2	TRBJ2-7	-	many	CASSHLVGSYEQYF	TGTGCCAGCAGCCACCTAGTTGGGTCCTACGAGCAGTACTTC
TRBV2	TRBJ1-2	TRBD1	-	CASSSAGQGNYGYTF	TGTGCCAGCAGCTCCGCGGGACAGGGAAACTATGGCTACACCTTC
TRBV9	TRBJ1-1	-	-	CASSVGGAEWYTEAFF	TGTGCCAGCAGCGTAGGTGGGGCAGAGTGGTACACTGAAGCTTTCTTT
TRBV11-2	TRBJ1-5	-	once	CASSQTRGRQPQHF	TGTGCCAGCAGCCAAACCAGGGGTCGCCAGCCCCAGCATTTT
TRBV6-5	TRBJ2-1	TRBD2	-	CASTNRLAGNNEQFF	TGTGCCAGCACCAATCGACTAGCGGGTAACAATGAGCAGTTCTTC
TRBV3-1/TRBV3-2	TRBJ2-1	-	-	CASSQDGPSINEQFF	TGTGCCAGCAGCCAAGATGGCCCTAGCATAAATGAGCAGTTCTTC
TRBV5-1	TRBJ2-2	TRBD2	-	CASSGLGEGTGELFF	TGCGCCAGCAGCGGGCTCGGGGAGGGGACCGGGGAGCTGTTTTTT
TRBV19	TRBJ1-1	-	-	CASNPGGRFGYTEAFF	TGTGCCAGTAACCCCGGGGGTCGGTTCGGGTACACTGAAGCTTTCTTT
TRBV5-1	TRBJ2-1	TRBD1	-	CASSLNPDRANEQFF	TGCGCCAGCAGCTTAAACCCGGACAGGGCAAATGAGCAGTTCTTC
TRBV4-1	TRBJ2-7	TRBD2	-	CASSQKDTGTSGSSYEQYF	TGCGCCAGCAGCCAAAAAGATACCGGGACTAGCGGGAGCTCCTACGAGCAGTACTTC
TRBV30	TRBJ2-7	-	-	CAWSTTSGAYEQYF	TGTGCCTGGAGTACCACAAGCGGTGCCTACGAGCAGTACTTC
TRBV29-1	TRBJ1-1	TRBD1	-	CSVSRGPNTEAFF	TGCAGCGTTTCCAGGGGGCCGAACACTGAAGCTTTCTTT
TRBV5-4	TRBJ1-2	TRBD1	-	CAIPTGGRYGYTF	TGTGCCATCCCTACAGGGGGCCGGTATGGCTACACCTTC
TRBV3-1/TRBV3-2	TRBJ2-5	TRBD2	-	CASSQERLAGGKETQYF	TGTGCCAGCAGCCAAGAAAGGCTAGCGGGGGGGAAAGAGACCCAGTACTTC
TRBV6-5	TRBJ1-1	TRBD1	-	CASSRQGVNTEAFF	TGTGCCAGCAGTCGACAGGGAGTGAACACTGAAGCTTTCTTT
TRBV19	TRBJ1-1	-	-	CASSRGGPNTEAFF	TGTGCCAGTAGTCGGGGGGGTCCTAACACTGAAGCTTTCTTT
TRBV9	TRBJ2-2	TRBD1	-	CASSSVRDRGRRDTGELFF	TGTGCCAGCAGCTCCGTCCGGGACAGGGGGCGCAGGGACACCGGGGAGCTGTTTTTT
TRBV11-3	TRBJ1-2	-	-	CASSRDRNYGYTF	TGTGCCAGCAGCCGAGACAGAAACTATGGCTACACCTTC
TRBV19	TRBJ2-5	TRBD1	-	CASSSDTLRQGQYF	TGTGCCAGTAGTTCGGACACTTTGAGACAGGGCCAGTACTTC
TRBV5-1	TRBJ2-3	-	-	CASSKGDKTDTQYF	TGCGCCAGCAGCAAAGGCGACAAAACAGATACGCAGTATTTT
TRBV5-1	TRBJ2-5	-	once	CASSLGNRARETQYF	TGCGCCAGCAGCTTGGGGAACAGGGCGAGAGAGACCCAGTACTTC
TRBV5-1	TRBJ2-1	TRBD2	-	CASSLLAGVDEQFF	TGCGCCAGCAGCTTGCTAGCGGGAGTGGATGAGCAGTTCTTC
TRBV3-1/TRBV3-2	TRBJ2-3	-	-	CASSQGRGDTQYF	TGTGCCAGCAGCCAAGGCCGGGGAGATACGCAGTATTTT
TRBV3-1/TRBV3-2	TRBJ2-3	-	-	CASSQDRTDTQYF	TGTGCCAGCAGCCAAGATAGAACAGATACGCAGTATTTT
TRBV4-1	TRBJ2-7	-	-	CASSQYLPTSQGYEQYF	TGCGCCAGCAGCCAATACCTACCGACTAGCCAGGGGTACGAGCAGTACTTC
TRBV2	TRBJ2-2	TRBD2	-	CASFASGGYGELFF	TGTGCCAGCTTTGCTAGCGGGGGTTATGGGGAGCTGTTTTTT
TRBV20-1	TRBJ1-2	-	-	CSARDYGYTF	TGCAGTGCCCGTGACTATGGCTACACCTTC
TRBV27	TRBJ2-7	TRBD2	-	CASMRVAGAGYEQYF	TGTGCCAGCATGAGGGTAGCGGGAGCTGGCTACGAGCAGTACTTC
TRBV20-1	TRBJ2-1	TRBD2	-	CSAGSGSQFF	TGCAGTGCGGGTAGCGGGAGTCAGTTCTTC
TRBV5-1	TRBJ2-1	-	-	CASSLGGRGNEQFF	TGCGCCAGCAGCTTGGGAGGGAGAGGCAATGAGCAGTTCTTC
TRBV6-5	TRBJ2-1	TRBD2	-	CASSFTGTSGHEQFF	TGTGCCAGCAGCTTCACCGGGACTAGCGGCCATGAGCAGTTCTTC
TRBV18	TRBJ1-1	-	-	CASSPPRTEAFF	TGTGCCAGCTCACCTCCGCGCACTGAAGCTTTCTTT
TRBV5-6	TRBJ1-2	-	-	CASSLVSRDGYTF	TGTGCCAGCAGCTTGGTTTCCAGGGATGGCTACACCTTC
TRBV2	TRBJ2-5	TRBD1	-	CASRVGQVLQETQYF	TGTGCCAGCAGGGTAGGACAGGTACTCCAAGAGACCCAGTACTTC
TRBV11-2	TRBJ1-5	-	-	CASSSLGGSNQPQHF	TGTGCCAGCAGCTCCCTGGGGGGTAGCAATCAGCCCCAGCATTTT
TRBV9	TRBJ2-3	-	-	CASSSPGLDTDTQYF	TGTGCCAGCAGCTCGCCGGGACTCGACACAGATACGCAGTATTTT
TRBV5-4	TRBJ2-5	-	-	CASRSGTEETQYF	TGTGCCAGCAGGTCCGGGACTGAAGAGACCCAGTACTTC
TRBV27	TRBJ1-1	-	-	CASSLSGGPEAFF	TGTGCCAGCAGTTTATCGGGGGGGCCTGAAGCTTTCTTT
TRBV10-3	TRBJ2-7	-	-	CAISDFGLDYEQYF	TGTGCCATCAGTGATTTTGGGCTCGACTACGAGCAGTACTTC
TRBV28	TRBJ1-5	-	-	CASRPRLTSNQPQHF	TGTGCCAGCAGACCCAGACTAACTAGCAATCAGCCCCAGCATTTT
TRBV5-1	TRBJ2-7	-	-	CASRIRQGDVYEQYF	TGCGCCAGTCGGATCCGACAAGGGGATGTGTACGAGCAGTACTTC
TRBV27	TRBJ2-7	TRBD2	-	CASSTRDPGTSGSYEQYF	TGTGCCAGCAGTACACGAGACCCCGGGACTAGCGGGAGTTACGAGCAGTACTTC
TRBV7-6	TRBJ1-5	-	-	CASSLTSGGNQPQHF	TGTGCCAGCAGCCTCACCTCGGGGGGCAATCAGCCCCAGCATTTT
TRBV29-1	TRBJ2-2	-	-	CSVGLSANTGELFF	TGCAGCGTGGGTTTGAGCGCGAACACCGGGGAGCTGTTTTTT